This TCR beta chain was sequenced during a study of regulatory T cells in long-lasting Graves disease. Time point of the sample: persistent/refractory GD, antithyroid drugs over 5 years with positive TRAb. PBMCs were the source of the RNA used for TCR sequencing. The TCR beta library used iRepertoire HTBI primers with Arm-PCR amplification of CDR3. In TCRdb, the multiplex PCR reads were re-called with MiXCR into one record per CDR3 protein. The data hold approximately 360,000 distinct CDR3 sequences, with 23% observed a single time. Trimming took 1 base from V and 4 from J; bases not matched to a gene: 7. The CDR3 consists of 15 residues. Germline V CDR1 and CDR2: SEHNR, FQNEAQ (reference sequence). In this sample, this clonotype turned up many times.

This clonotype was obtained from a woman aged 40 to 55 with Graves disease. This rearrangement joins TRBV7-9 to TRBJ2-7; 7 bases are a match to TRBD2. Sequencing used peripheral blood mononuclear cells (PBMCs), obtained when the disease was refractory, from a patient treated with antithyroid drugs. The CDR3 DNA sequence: TGTGCCAGCAGCTTAGTGGCTCTAGCGGCTTACGAGCAGTACTTC. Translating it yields CASSLVALAAYEQYF.